This T cell receptor (beta chain) was recorded in a study of blood T cell repertoires in COVID-19. Study-level background: Specimens from acute and convalescent COVID-19 originated in the United States, Italy and Spain.

The CDR3 has 11 residues. In germline, CDR1 is SEHNR, CDR2 FQNEAQ (reference sequence). Participants' reported clinical history set cohort assignment. Remarks on this clone: One junction end does not reproduce the germline sequence, and a read error may be involved.

As handled by the study authors: For nucleated cells, counts were estimated from reference gene primer amplification. Measured with immunoSEQ multiplex PCR; TCRdb has only the in-frame clones, and not every one. V and J calls plus clone size are reproduced from that table; the DNA served to infer D and trimming. The repertoire includes 250,000 or so clones, about 82% of them detected once, and 2% to 2.5% sits in the top ten. This TCR derives from a woman in her forties or fifties who had recovered from COVID-19. Sample: PBMCs or T cells enriched from blood (not recorded which). This chain links TRBV7-9 with TRBJ2-7; unclear D gene. CDR3 sequence reads: CASSSSHEQYF. The CDR3 DNA sequence: TGTGCCAGCAGCTCCTCCCACGAGCAGTACTTC.